The 27 T cell receptor beta chains below all came from one sample that was sequenced in a study of T-cell memory formation after mild COVID-19. TCRdb re-called the 5' RACE reads through MiXCR, storing one row per CDR3 protein. The top ten clones hold roughly a quarter of a sample with roughly 89,000 distinct CDR3 sequences, less than 15% of them seen once. Sequencing used PBMCs or a T cell subset sorted from them (not recorded which). The receptor set was obtained from an adult woman who had mild COVID-19 (a few samples of this study predate the infection). Cell type and time point are not known.

This clonotype was seen a handful of times. This chain joins TRBV7-9 and TRBJ2-2; D unclear. The V gene's germline CDR1 is SEHNR and CDR2 FQNEAQ (reference sequence). This CDR3 has 14 amino acids. Trimming left V 4 bases short and J 4 bases short, with 10 bases between. CDR3 loop: CASSSLPSTGELFF. The CDR3 DNA sequence: TGTGCCAGCAGCTCCCTGCCTTCCACCGGGGAGCTGTTTTTT.

The rearrangement links TRBV9 to TRBJ1-2; D unclear. CDR1 and CDR2 from the germline V gene are SGDLS and YYNGEE. This CDR3 has 14 amino acids. The ends were cut back, 6 bases at V and 3 bases at J, with 15 bases in the middle. DNA for the CDR3: TGTGCCAGCAATCCGGTCAACCCTGACTATGGCTACACCTTC. The encoded protein is CASNPVNPDYGYTF.

The chain carries TRBV4-1 and TRBJ1-1; possibly TRBD1 for D (5 bases). The germline gives CDR1 MGHRA, CDR2 YSYEKL. The CDR3 runs 15 residues. With 0 bases removed from V and 4 bases from J, the gap between germline ends came to 12 bases. The CDR3 DNA follows: TGCGCCAGCAGCCAAGATCATGGGGGAGGCACTGAAGCTTTCTTT. Its translation is CASSQDHGGGTEAFF.

The chain employs TRBV4-3 and TRBJ2-7; 9 positions match TRBD2. This CDR3 has 16 amino acids. J was trimmed by 2 bases and V by 3 bases; bases with no gene match: 8. CDR1 is LGHNA and CDR2 is YSLEER in the germline V gene. CDR3 bases: TGCGCCAGCAGCCATCAACTAGCGGGTCCGACCTACGAGCAGTACTTC. Its translation is CASSHQLAGPTYEQYF.

This clonotype occurred many times. This chain joins TRBV2 and TRBJ2-1; the match to TRBD2 covers 12 bases. The CDR3 has 16 amino acids. The germline V gene has CDR1 SNHLY and CDR2 FYNNEI. Losses at the gene ends were 6 bases for V and 7 bases for J; bases not matched to a gene: 10. CDR3 amino acids: CASSAQGLAGFNEQFF. The CDR3 region has the DNA TGTGCCAGCAGCGCCCAAGGACTAGCGGGATTTAATGAGCAGTTCTTC.

In this sample, this clonotype turned up many times. This chain connects TRBV9 to TRBJ2-7; tentatively, D is TRBD1 (6 bases). CDR1 SGDLS and CDR2 YYNGEE come from the germline V gene. Between the trimmed V and J ends, which lost 0 bases and 2 bases, there was a span of 9 bases. This CDR3 region has 14 residues. Written as DNA, the CDR3 is TGTGCCAGCAGCGTAGGGACAGTAGCCTACGAGCAGTACTTC. Its translation: CASSVGTVAYEQYF.

The rearrangement joins TRBV5-6 to TRBJ2-7, with D possibly matching TRBD1 (5 bases). Trimming pared 4 bases from V and 3 bases from J, leaving 8 bases between. The CDR3 length is 12 residues. Looked up from germline, CDR1 is SGHDT and CDR2 is YYEEEE. The CDR3 protein is CASSAQGYEQYF. CDR3 in DNA: TGTGCCAGCAGCGCTCAGGGCTACGAGCAGTACTTC. Filled out from reference TRBV5-6 and TRBJ2-7, the complete variable domain reads DAGVTQSPTHLIKTRGQQVTLRCSPKSGHDTVSWYQQALGQGPQFIFQYYEEEERQRGNFPDRFSGHQFPNYSSELNVNALLLGDSALYLCASSAQGYEQYFGPGTRLTVT.

The chain couples TRBV9 to TRBJ2-5; 8 nucleotides agree with TRBD2. Looked up from germline, CDR1 is SGDLS and CDR2 is YYNGEE. V trimming: 0 bases; J trimming: 1 base; junction bases outside the gene matches: 5. The CDR3 runs to 16 residues. The CDR3, as DNA: TGTGCCAGCAGCGTAGGGAGCGGGGGTTCCCAAGAGACCCAGTACTTC. Residues: CASSVGSGGSQETQYF.

In its sample, this clonotype was seen a few times. This rearrangement joins TRBV29-1 to TRBJ2-6; 9 positions agree with TRBD2. The CDR3 spans 17 residues. V lost 4 bases and J lost 1; bases outside the gene matches: 8. The germline gives CDR1 SQVTM, CDR2 ANQGSEA. The CDR3 DNA follows: TGCAGCGTTGTAGGGTTAGCGGGGGAGTCTGGGGCCAACGTCCTGACTTTC. Translation gives CSVVGLAGESGANVLTF.

This clonotype is medium-sized within its sample. This sequence joins TRBV4-2 and TRBJ2-5; D not resolved. The V end was cut by 0 bases, the J end by 1 base, with 6 bases between. Germline values: CDR1 LGHNA, CDR2 YNFKEQ. This CDR3 comprises 14 residues. The CDR3 bases are TGTGCCAGCAGCCAAGAGGCAGGCCAAGAGACCCAGTACTTC. Its translation: CASSQEAGQETQYF.

In its sample, this clonotype was seen a few times. The chain employs TRBV12-3 or TRBV12-4 and TRBJ1-5; 8 bases are a match to TRBD1. The CDR3 runs 14 residues. After removal of 3 bases from V and 4 bases from J, the junction contained 2 bases not matched to a gene. The CDR3 region has the DNA TGTGCCAGCAGTTTGACAGGGGCGAATCAGCCCCAGCATTTT. Amino acids: CASSLTGANQPQHF.

J is TRBJ2-1 and V is TRBV30, with 9 bases that match TRBD2. The CDR3 runs 15 residues. The V gene end was trimmed by 1 base and the J gene end by 4 bases; junction bases not matched to a gene: 5. Looked up from germline, CDR1 is GTSNPN and CDR2 is SVGIG (reference sequence). CDR3 DNA: TGTGCCTGGAGTGACGGGACTAGCAGTTACAATGAGCAGTTCTTC. This codes for CAWSDGTSSYNEQFF.

Ten or more counts support this clonotype. The chain is built from TRBV6-5 and TRBJ2-3; TRBD2 might be the D (5 bases). Germline CDR1 reads MNHEY; CDR2 reads SVGAGI. Trimming shortened V by 0 bases and J by 5 bases, and 9 bases separated the two germline ends. The CDR3 sequence is 14 residues long. CDR3 sequence reads: CASSYSFGVDTQYF. CDR3 nucleotides: TGTGCCAGCAGTTACTCGTTCGGGGTAGATACGCAGTATTTT.

This clonotype was detected only a few times. The chain uses TRBV4-3 and TRBJ2-3; D could derive from TRBD1 or TRBD2 (6 bases each). This CDR3 has 16 amino acids. Germline CDR1 reads LGHNA; CDR2 reads YSLEER. With 2 bases removed from V and 7 bases from J, the gap between germline ends came to 19 bases. The CDR3 nucleotides read TGCGCCAGCAGCCAAAACCCCGAGGGGGGAGCGAATACGCAGTATTTT. The encoded protein is CASSQNPEGGANTQYF.

The count of this clonotype is one. J is TRBJ2-1 and V is TRBV7-6; D is perhaps TRBD2 (5 bases). Germline CDR1 and CDR2: SGHVS and FNYEAQ. The CDR3 sequence is 14 residues long. The V and J ends lost 5 bases and 5 bases respectively, with 13 bases between them. This CDR3 reads CASSPVEGNNEQFF. The CDR3 DNA reads as TGTGCCAGCAGCCCAGTCGAGGGCAACAATGAGCAGTTCTTC.

V usage is TRBV4-3 and J usage is TRBJ1-5; the match to TRBD1 covers 10 bases. V gave up 3 bases and J gave up 5 bases; unmatched junction bases: 4. This CDR3 is built from 15 residues. CDR1 LGHNA and CDR2 YSLEER come from the germline V gene. The CDR3 DNA sequence: TGCGCCAGCAGCCACTCCGGGACAGGGGATCAGCCCCAGCATTTT. Amino acid sequence: CASSHSGTGDQPQHF.

This clonotype was picked up one time. V is TRBV7-9 and J is TRBJ2-3; 7 bases match TRBD1. The trim removed 7 bases at V and 5 bases at J, leaving 9 bases unmatched. The length of the CDR3 is 14 residues. Germline V CDR1 and CDR2: SEHNR, FQNEAQ (reference sequence). As DNA, the CDR3 is TGTGCCAGCACCATCACACAGGGGCGAGATACGCAGTATTTT. Translation gives CASTITQGRDTQYF.

This clonotype has ten or more counts. The rearrangement links TRBV7-9 to TRBJ2-1; D remains ambiguous. The CDR3 extends over 13 amino acids. Trimming cost V 5 bases and J 7 bases, with 12 bases left between them. Germline-derived CDR1 and CDR2 are SEHNR and FQNEAQ (reference sequence). The CDR3 region has the DNA TGTGCCAGCAGCCCACCCCAGGCGAATGAGCAGTTCTTC. As protein: CASSPPQANEQFF.

This clonotype was recorded a few times. In DNA form, the CDR3 reads TGTGCCAGCAGCTTATCGCCGGGACAGGACCCCTACAATGAGCAGTTCTTC. Its translation is CASSLSPGQDPYNEQFF. The chain is built from TRBV7-9 and TRBJ2-1, with 8 bases lining up with TRBD1. V dropped 2 bases and J dropped 2; count of bases not matched to a gene: 8. Germline CDR1 reads SEHNR; CDR2 reads FQNEAQ (reference sequence). CDR3 size: 17 residues.

The rearrangement uses TRBV5-1 and TRBJ2-5, with 8 bases fitting TRBD2. Germline V gene data show CDR1 as SGHRS and CDR2 as YFSETQ. V was clipped by 2 bases and J by 0 bases; unmatched bases: 3. The CDR3 runs to 15 residues. The CDR3 nucleotides are TGCGCCAGCAGCTTTGGCGGGGGGTACCAAGAGACCCAGTACTTC. This translates into CASSFGGGYQETQYF.

This clonotype was picked up a small number of times. The chain couples TRBV4-3 to TRBJ1-5; no clear D gene. The ends were cut back, 1 base at V and 5 bases at J, with 9 bases in the middle. This CDR3 spans 14 amino acids. CDR1 and CDR2 from the germline V gene are LGHNA and YSLEER. The CDR3 region is CASSQGLGYQPQHF. The CDR3 DNA sequence: TGCGCCAGCAGCCAAGGCCTGGGATATCAGCCCCAGCATTTT.

The chain joins TRBV20-1 to TRBJ1-1, with a tentative D call TRBD1 (5 bases). Germline-derived CDR1 and CDR2 are DFQATT and SNEGSKA (reference sequence). The CDR3 extends over 15 amino acids. Deletions cut 3 bases from V and 0 bases from J, with 14 bases between. CDR3 bases: TGCAGTGCTAGGGTGATGGGACTAATGAACACTGAAGCTTTCTTT. Translated, it gives CSARVMGLMNTEAFF.

The chain is built from TRBV20-1 and TRBJ2-3; D is uncertain. The germline CDR1 and CDR2 sequences are DFQATT and SNEGSKA (reference sequence). CDR3 length: 10 residues. Trimming took 4 bases from V and 6 from J, leaving 5 bases between them. Here the CDR3 DNA reads TGCAGTGCTAATATCGATACGCAGTATTTT. Its translation is CSANIDTQYF.

A few counts support this clonotype. This sequence joins TRBV4-1 and TRBJ2-3; 12 bases fit TRBD2. V gave up 4 bases and J gave up 3 bases; unmatched junction bases: 11. The CDR3 covers 18 residues. Looked up from germline, CDR1 is MGHRA and CDR2 is YSYEKL. The chain's CDR3 is CASSRLLAGGPSTDTQYF. The CDR3 DNA sequence: TGCGCCAGCAGCCGGCTTCTAGCGGGAGGGCCGTCAACAGATACGCAGTATTTT.

This chain links TRBV14 with TRBJ1-1; TRBD1 is a possible D gene (6 bases). CDR1 is SGHDN, CDR2 FVKESK, per germline. V was shortened by 4 bases and J by 6 bases, with 18 bases between the two germline ends. There are 15 residues in the CDR3. Here the CDR3 DNA reads TGTGCCAGCAGCCCCAATGGGGGGCCAGTGTCTGAAGCTTTCTTT. Translated, it gives CASSPNGGPVSEAFF.

The CDR3 loop reads CATSDLYRDPGELFF. The CDR3 DNA follows: TGTGCCACCAGTGATTTGTACAGGGACCCCGGGGAGCTGTTTTTT. This rearrangement joins TRBV24-1 to TRBJ2-2, with a tentative D call TRBD1 (6 bases). The CDR3 extends over 15 amino acids. The germline CDR1 and CDR2 sequences are KGHDR and SFDVKD. Trimming took off 0 bases at V and 6 bases at J, with 10 bases between the two ends.

This clonotype has only a few counts. V gene TRBV29-1 combines with J gene TRBJ2-2, with 8 bases identical to TRBD1. This CDR3 comprises 16 residues. From germline, CDR1 is SQVTM and CDR2 ANQGSEA. Trimming cost V 1 base and J 2 bases; bases outside gene matches: 6. CDR3 sequence (DNA): TGCAGCGTTGAAGCCTACAGGGGGTACAACACCGGGGAGCTGTTTTTT. As protein: CSVEAYRGYNTGELFF.